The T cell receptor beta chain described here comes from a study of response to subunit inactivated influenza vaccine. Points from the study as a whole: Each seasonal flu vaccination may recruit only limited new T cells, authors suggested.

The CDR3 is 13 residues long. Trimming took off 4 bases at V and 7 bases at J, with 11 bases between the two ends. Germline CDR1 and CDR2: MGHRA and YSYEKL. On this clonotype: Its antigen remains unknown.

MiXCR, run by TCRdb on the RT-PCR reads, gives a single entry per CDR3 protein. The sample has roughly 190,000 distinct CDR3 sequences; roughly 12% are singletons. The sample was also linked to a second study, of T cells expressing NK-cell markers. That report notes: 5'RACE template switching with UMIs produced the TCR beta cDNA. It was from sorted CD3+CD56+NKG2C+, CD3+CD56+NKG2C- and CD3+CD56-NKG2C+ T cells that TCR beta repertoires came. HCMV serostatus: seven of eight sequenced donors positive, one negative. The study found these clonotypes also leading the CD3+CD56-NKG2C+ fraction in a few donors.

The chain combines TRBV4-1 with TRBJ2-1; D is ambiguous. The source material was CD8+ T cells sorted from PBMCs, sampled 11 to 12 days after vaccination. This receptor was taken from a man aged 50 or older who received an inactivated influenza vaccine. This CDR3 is CASSPFQRNEQFF. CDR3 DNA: TGCGCCAGCAGCCCCTTCCAAAGGAATGAGCAGTTCTTC.